This paragraph reports one T cell receptor beta chain. These data come from a study of blood T cell repertoires in COVID-19. Across the study: T cells, B-cell-depleted T cells, or PBMCs provided the cDNA or gDNA that served as material.

In the source study's methods: Reference gene primer amplification in the assay estimated nucleated cell counts. Clones were read by immunoSEQ multiplex PCR, and TCRdb kept only the in-frame ones, dropping some. The V and J calls and clone size were taken over from that table, and D and trimming were inferred from the DNA. The top ten clones hold 11% of a sample with 150,000 or so clones, approximately 85% of them seen once. The CDR3 runs 18 residues. The ends lost 0 bases at V and 0 bases at J; junction bases unmatched: 9. Germline V gene data show CDR1 as SGHRS and CDR2 as YFSETQ. The chain carries TRBV5-1 and TRBJ1-1; 9 nucleotides agree with TRBD1. The sequence was collected from a man between 60 and 75 years old with active or convalescent COVID-19. The material sequenced was peripheral blood. The CDR3 DNA reads TGCGCCAGCAGCTTGGCCCGACAGGGGGTCGACTTGAACACTGAAGCTTTCTTT. This encodes CASSLARQGVDLNTEAFF.